The 17 T cell receptor beta chains in this list originate from one sample, sequenced in a study of control samples from healthy donors and cancer patients. Profiling relied on immunoSEQ multiplex PCR, and the TCRdb table lists in-frame clones only, not all of them. The repertoire consists of some 150,000 clones, with roughly 89% occurring once and the leading ten covering less than 8.5%. Source material: blood. These receptors were obtained from a man aged 18 to 29 in good health.

A remark on this clone: Additional DNA sequences in this sample encode the identical CDR3. V is TRBV7-9 and J is TRBJ1-6; 10 nucleotides agree with TRBD1. The CDR3 is 14 residues long. Germline V CDR1 and CDR2: SEHNR, FQNEAQ (reference sequence). V shed 5 bases, J shed 8 bases, and the junction held 3 bases outside the gene matches. CDR3 amino acids: CASSLGTGDSPLHF. CDR3 coding DNA: TGTGCCAGCAGCCTCGGGACAGGGGATTCACCCCTCCACTTT.

V is TRBV14 and J is TRBJ2-5; 8 positions agree with TRBD1. The CDR3 has 15 residues. The V and J ends lost 6 bases and 0 bases, in that order; junction bases with no gene match: 6. Per germline, CDR1 SGHDN and CDR2 FVKESK. CDR3 in amino acids: CASSGQGLYQETQYF. As DNA, the CDR3 is TGTGCCAGCAGTGGACAGGGACTGTACCAAGAGACCCAGTACTTC.

This clone turned up a few times. This chain connects TRBV6-5 to TRBJ1-6; possibly TRBD1 for D (6 bases). Trimming stripped 6 bases from V and 8 bases from J, with 11 bases between. This CDR3 contains 13 residues. In germline, CDR1 is MNHEY, CDR2 SVGAGI. The CDR3 sequence is CASSLQGYSPLHF. The CDR3 nucleotides read TGTGCCAGCAGCCTACAGGGTTATTCACCCCTCCACTTT.

This clone came up once. The chain couples TRBV11-2 to TRBJ2-7; no definite D call. The CDR3 is 13 amino acids. Looked up from germline, CDR1 is SGHAT and CDR2 is FQNNGV. Trimming cost V 1 base and J 0 bases, with 4 bases left between them. The CDR3 is CASSLGGSYEQYF. The DNA of the CDR3 is TGTGCCAGCAGCTTAGGGGGCTCCTACGAGCAGTACTTC.

The V gene is TRBV11-2, the J gene TRBJ1-2; D uncertain. Germline V gene data show CDR1 as SGHAT and CDR2 as FQNNGV. V lost 5 bases, J lost 4 bases, and 11 bases lay in between. CDR3 length: 13 amino acids. The CDR3 spells CASSRANTYGYTF. DNA for the CDR3: TGTGCCAGCAGCCGGGCCAATACCTATGGCTACACCTTC.

The V call is TRBV12-3 or TRBV12-4, the J call TRBJ2-5; D is perhaps TRBD2 (6 bases). CDR3 length equals 12 residues. With 5 bases removed from V and 9 bases from J, the gap between germline ends came to 13 bases. The CDR3, as DNA: TGTGCCAGCAGTGGGGGGTCCGGTCCCCAGTACTTC. Its translation: CASSGGSGPQYF.

The chain uses TRBV6-1 and TRBJ2-1; D gene uncertain. The germline CDR1 and CDR2 sequences are MNHNS and SASEGT. Trimming cost V 0 bases and J 3 bases, with 9 bases left between them. The CDR3 spans 15 residues. In DNA, the CDR3 is TGTGCCAGCAGTGAAGCCGGAAACGACTACAATGAGCAGTTCTTC. It is translated as CASSEAGNDYNEQFF.

The rearrangement uses TRBV7-8 and TRBJ2-7; no firm D call. Trimming shortened V by 1 base and J by 2 bases, and 15 bases separated the two germline ends. Germline V CDR1 and CDR2: SGHVS, FQNEAQ. This CDR3 spans 16 amino acids. The CDR3 DNA follows: TGTGCCAGCAGCTTAGGGAGTGTGGGGTCGACCTACGAGCAGTACTTC. This sequence encodes CASSLGSVGSTYEQYF.

The V and J genes are TRBV29-1 and TRBJ2-2; 7 bases line up with TRBD2. V gave up 0 bases and J gave up 8 bases; unmatched junction bases: 3. Germline V gene lookup returns CDR1 SQVTM and CDR2 ANQGSEA. The CDR3 extends over 13 amino acids. The CDR3 loop reads CSVEDRSGGELFF. In DNA form, the CDR3 reads TGCAGCGTTGAAGATCGTAGCGGGGGGGAGCTGTTTTTT.

The CDR3 DNA is TGTGCCAGCAGCGTAGCGTCGGACGGGGACTACGAGCAGTACTTC. Translated, it gives CASSVASDGDYEQYF. V usage is TRBV9 and J usage is TRBJ2-7; a weak D match, TRBD2 (5 bases). This CDR3 has 15 amino acids. Germline V gene sequence: CDR1 SGDLS, CDR2 YYNGEE. Deletions cut 0 bases from V and 3 bases from J, with 13 bases between.

This chain uses TRBV27 with TRBJ2-3; the D is unclear. V dropped 6 bases and J dropped 1 base, with 20 bases sitting between them. The CDR3 extends over 17 amino acids. Per germline, CDR1 MNHEY and CDR2 SMNVEV (reference sequence). CDR3 region: CASSLGAPGLGTDTQYF. CDR3 nucleotide sequence: TGTGCCAGCAGCTTAGGAGCCCCGGGTCTCGGCACAGATACGCAGTATTTT.

The V call is TRBV7-6, the J call TRBJ2-7; TRBD2 matches 7 bases. This CDR3 spans 15 amino acids. With 1 base clipped from V and 2 bases from J, the junction kept 5 bases outside the gene matches. Germline lookup yields CDR1 SGHVS and CDR2 FNYEAQ. For the CDR3, the DNA is TGTGCCAGCAGCTTAGGTTCTAGCGGAGCCTACGAGCAGTACTTC. Translating it yields CASSLGSSGAYEQYF.

The genes are TRBV9 and TRBJ2-7; D is ambiguous. The germline gives CDR1 SGDLS, CDR2 YYNGEE. The CDR3 is 13 amino acids. The V gene lost 3 bases and the J gene lost 0 bases, with 7 bases spanning the gap. CDR3 in DNA: TGTGCCAGCAGCGGTGCGAACTCCTACGAGCAGTACTTC. Translated: CASSGANSYEQYF.

This clone was seen only once. J is TRBJ1-3 and V is TRBV5-1; D remains ambiguous. Between the trimmed V and J ends, which lost 5 bases and 0 bases, there was a span of 15 bases. Germline V gene sequence: CDR1 SGHRS, CDR2 YFSETQ. The CDR3 sequence is 16 residues long. The CDR3 here is CASSIGGSPSGNTIYF. The CDR3 nucleotides read TGCGCCAGCAGTATCGGAGGCAGCCCCTCTGGAAACACCATATATTTT.

This chain's CDR3 is CASSVRDRGNTIYF. CDR3 bases: TGTGCCAGCAGCGTGCGGGACAGAGGAAACACCATATATTTT. This chain links TRBV9 with TRBJ1-3, with 7 bases lining up with TRBD1. The V and J ends lost 2 bases and 4 bases, in that order; junction bases with no gene match: 3. The CDR3 extends over 14 amino acids. Germline V lookup: CDR1 SGDLS, CDR2 YYNGEE.

The rearrangement links TRBV4-3 to TRBJ1-4, with D possibly matching TRBD1 (6 bases). The CDR3 extends over 15 amino acids. V lost 3 bases and J 4 bases, leaving 12 bases between the germline ends. Germline V gene sequence: CDR1 LGHNA, CDR2 YSLEER. The chain's CDR3 is CASSQRDTINEKLFF. The CDR3 DNA follows: TGCGCCAGCAGCCAGAGGGACACTATTAATGAAAAACTGTTTTTT.

The chain couples TRBV5-4 to TRBJ2-1; 9 nucleotides align to TRBD1. V lost 4 bases, J lost 7 bases, and 6 bases stayed unmatched. The CDR3 contains 14 residues. Germline CDR1 SGHNT, CDR2 YYREEE (reference sequence). The CDR3 DNA is TGTGCCAGCAGCAACCGGGACAGGGTTAATGAGCAGTTCTTC. Translating it yields CASSNRDRVNEQFF.